The next 26 T cell receptor beta chains were all read from a single sample in a study of blood T cell repertoires in COVID-19. Repertoires were generated with immunoSEQ multiplex PCR, while TCRdb's copy carries only in-frame clones and drops some. This table holds approximately 320,000 clones, about 92% found once. Sequenced: PBMCs or T cells enriched from blood (not recorded which). These TCRs come from a man aged 60 to 75 who had recovered from COVID-19.

CDR3 coding DNA: TGTGCCTGGACCTCACAGGGGGGAACCACTGAAGCTTTCTTT. Translation gives CAWTSQGGTTEAFF. The rearrangement links TRBV30 to TRBJ1-1; 8 bases are shared with TRBD1. From germline, CDR1 is GTSNPN and CDR2 SVGIG (reference sequence). This CDR3 has 14 residues. V was clipped by 4 bases and J by 4 bases; unmatched bases: 8.

The chain employs TRBV19 and TRBJ1-5, with 7 bases identical to TRBD1. The CDR3 spans 14 residues. V shed 7 bases and J 1 base; nucleotides not matched to a gene: 4. The germline gives CDR1 LNHDA, CDR2 SQIVND (reference sequence). DNA of the CDR3: TGTGCCAGTACTCAGGGGGGAAGCAATCAGCCCCAGCATTTT. Translating it yields CASTQGGSNQPQHF. Based on the CDR3 plus reference TRBV19 and TRBJ1-5, the full variable domain is DGGITQSPKYLFRKEGQNVTLSCEQNLNHDAMYWYRQDPGQGLRLIYYSQIVNDFQKGDIAEGYSVSREKKESFPLTVTSAQKNPTAFYLCASTQGGSNQPQHFGDGTRLSIL.

The gene calls are TRBV19 and TRBJ2-2; 7 positions match TRBD2. Germline V gives CDR1 LNHDA, CDR2 SQIVND (reference sequence). This CDR3 region has 15 residues. The junction had 5 bases not matched to a gene; V was cut back by 2 bases and J by 5 bases. The CDR3 nucleotides read TGTGCCAGTAGTATAACGGGAGGACGGACCGGGGAGCTGTTTTTT. As protein: CASSITGGRTGELFF.

The chain has TRBV4-2 and TRBJ2-7; 10 positions agree with TRBD1. CDR3 length equals 15 residues. Germline lookup yields CDR1 LGHNA and CDR2 YNFKEQ. V lost 1 base to trimming and J lost 6 bases; unmatched junction nucleotides: 6. The CDR3 reads CASSQAGQGDSEQYF. In DNA form, the CDR3 reads TGTGCCAGCAGCCAAGCAGGACAGGGGGATAGCGAGCAGTACTTC.

The chain employs TRBV9 and TRBJ1-1, with a weak D call TRBD1 (5 bases). The CDR3 spans 15 residues. The germline V gene encodes CDR1 SGDLS and CDR2 YYNGEE. The V gene lost 4 bases and the J gene lost 0 bases, with 13 bases spanning the gap. CDR3 in amino acids: CASSPSGGMNTEAFF. CDR3 DNA: TGTGCCAGCAGCCCATCCGGGGGAATGAACACTGAAGCTTTCTTT. The complete variable domain, with remaining parts taken from reference TRBV9 and TRBJ1-1, reads DSGVTQTPKHLITATGQRVTLRCSPRSGDLSVYWYQQSLDQGLQFLIQYYNGEERAKGNILERFSAQQFPDLHSELNLSSLELGDSALYFCASSPSGGMNTEAFFGQGTRLTVV.

The rearrangement links TRBV19 to TRBJ2-2; no reliable D call. Per the germline V gene, CDR1 is LNHDA and CDR2 is SQIVND (reference sequence). CDR3 length: 15 amino acids. Between the trimmed V and J ends, which lost 3 bases and 1 base, there was a span of 9 bases. The CDR3 DNA reads as TGTGCCAGTAGTATCTACCTTGGGAACACCGGGGAGCTGTTTTTT. Residues: CASSIYLGNTGELFF.

This chain connects TRBV28 to TRBJ2-5, with D hard to call. CDR3 size: 14 residues. The V and J ends lost 2 bases and 0 bases respectively, with 7 bases between them. The germline V gene encodes CDR1 MDHEN and CDR2 SYDVKM. The CDR3 loop is CASSLVSNQETQYF. CDR3 bases: TGTGCCAGCAGTTTAGTGAGCAACCAAGAGACCCAGTACTTC.

V is TRBV10-1 and J is TRBJ1-4; 9 nucleotides match TRBD1. Per the germline V gene, CDR1 is WNHNN and CDR2 is SYGVQD (reference sequence). V was pared by 2 bases and J by 7 bases, with 8 bases of the junction left unmatched. The CDR3 has 16 amino acids. The CDR3 DNA reads TGCGCCAGCAGTGAGATGCCGGACAGGGGAGTTGAAAAACTGTTTTTT. Its protein product is CASSEMPDRGVEKLFF.

V usage is TRBV5-4 and J usage is TRBJ1-1; a possible D gene is TRBD1 (6 bases). V lost 0 bases and J lost 1, with 10 bases in between. This CDR3 is built from 15 residues. CDR1 and CDR2 (germline): SGHNT, YYREEE (reference sequence). CDR3 sequence reads: CASSLVAGANTEAFF. In DNA, the CDR3 is TGTGCCAGCAGCTTGGTCGCAGGGGCGAACACTGAAGCTTTCTTT.

The chain combines TRBV4-1 with TRBJ2-1; 11 nucleotides line up with TRBD2. CDR1 is MGHRA, CDR2 YSYEKL, per germline. After removal of 1 base from V and 7 bases from J, the junction contained 6 bases not matched to a gene. The CDR3 consists of 16 residues. Written as DNA, the CDR3 is TGCGCCAGCAGCCAAGTCTTAGCGGGGGGGATTAATGAGCAGTTCTTC. Amino acid sequence: CASSQVLAGGINEQFF.

The J gene is TRBJ2-5, the V gene TRBV20-1; a weak D match, TRBD2 (5 bases). This CDR3 has 11 residues. V was trimmed by 4 bases and J by 5 bases, leaving 8 bases between them. Germline V CDR1 and CDR2: DFQATT, SNEGSKA (reference sequence). DNA of the CDR3: TGCAGTGCTATAGGCGGGGAGACCCAGTACTTC. Translated: CSAIGGETQYF.

The table lists this clone with a few counts. The genes are TRBV19 and TRBJ1-5, with D tentatively TRBD1 (5 bases). The CDR3 contains 13 residues. Trimming removed 4 bases at V and 6 bases at J, with 10 bases between. Germline V CDR1 and CDR2: LNHDA, SQIVND (reference sequence). In DNA form, the CDR3 reads TGTGCCAGTAGTAGACAGTCCGGTCAGCCCCAGCATTTT. This sequence encodes CASSRQSGQPQHF.

The rearrangement links TRBV5-8 to TRBJ2-1; perhaps TRBD2 as D (5 bases). Looked up from germline, CDR1 is SGHTS and CDR2 is YDEGEE. The length of the CDR3 is 17 residues. V lost 4 bases and J lost 6, with 23 bases in between. As DNA, the CDR3 is TGTGCCAGCAGCATGGTGAGATCCGGGAATCCGGGCAATGAGCAGTTCTTC. It is translated as CASSMVRSGNPGNEQFF. Filled out from reference TRBV5-8 and TRBJ2-1, the complete variable domain reads EAGVTQSPTHLIKTRGQQATLRCSPISGHTSVYWYQQALGLGLQFLLWYDEGEERNRGNFPPRFSGRQFPNYSSELNVNALELEDSALYLCASSMVRSGNPGNEQFFGPGTRLTVL.

The chain employs TRBV12-5 and TRBJ1-1, with a weak D call TRBD1 (5 bases). Germline values: CDR1 LGHNT, CDR2 FRNRAP. The CDR3 covers 18 residues. V shed 0 bases and J shed 0 bases, with 17 bases lying between them. As DNA, the CDR3 is TGTGCTAGTGGTTTGGTAACGGGTGTTGGGGGGATGAACACTGAAGCTTTCTTT. The encoded protein is CASGLVTGVGGMNTEAFF.

This clone was picked up a small number of times. CDR3 in amino acids: CASSLEGGNQPQHF. Here the CDR3 DNA reads TGCGCCAGCAGCTTGGAAGGGGGCAATCAGCCCCAGCATTTT. V is TRBV5-1 and J is TRBJ1-5; D might be TRBD1 (5 bases). V was pared by 0 bases and J by 2 bases, with 6 bases between. There are 14 residues in the CDR3. The germline V gene has CDR1 SGHRS and CDR2 YFSETQ.

The V gene is TRBV7-3, the J gene TRBJ1-1, with a tentative D call TRBD1 (6 bases). Germline loops: CDR1 SGHTA, CDR2 FQGTGA. The CDR3 has 14 amino acids. V was shortened by 6 bases and J by 0 bases, with 11 bases between the two germline ends. The CDR3 DNA is TGTGCCAGCAGTTTGGACAGATTGAACACTGAAGCTTTCTTT. This codes for CASSLDRLNTEAFF. The full variable domain, in which reference TRBV7-3 and TRBJ1-1 provide the parts outside the CDR3, is GAGVSQTPSNKVTEKGKYVELRCDPISGHTALYWYRQSLGQGPEFLIYFQGTGAADDSGLPNDRFFAVRPEGSVSTLKIQRTERGDSAVYLCASSLDRLNTEAFFGQGTRLTVV.

The chain links TRBV18 to TRBJ2-1; perhaps TRBD2 as D (6 bases). Germline V lookup: CDR1 KGHSH, CDR2 LQKENI. This CDR3 is built from 17 residues. The ends were cut back, 6 bases at V and 12 bases at J, with 30 bases in the middle. The CDR3 region is CASSTAHHSLPGVGQFF. CDR3 nucleotide sequence: TGTGCCAGCTCCACCGCGCACCACAGCCTGCCGGGGGTTGGGCAGTTCTTC.

The CDR3 DNA follows: TGTGCCAGCAGCTTAGCGCGGGGCATATCCTACGACCGACAGTACTTC. It is translated as CASSLARGISYDRQYF. The chain links TRBV7-8 to TRBJ2-7; the D gene is possibly TRBD2 (6 bases). The CDR3 extends over 16 amino acids. The V gene lost 0 bases and the J gene lost 10 bases, with 22 bases spanning the gap. The germline gives CDR1 SGHVS, CDR2 FQNEAQ.

The chain links TRBV7-2 to TRBJ1-5, with TRBD1 matching over 10 bases. Losses at the gene ends were 2 bases for V and 6 bases for J; bases not matched to a gene: 10. This CDR3 is built from 17 residues. Germline V gene data show CDR1 as SGHTA and CDR2 as FQGNSA. CDR3 loop: CASSLLPGQGTGQPQHF. The CDR3, as DNA: TGTGCCAGCAGCTTATTACCGGGACAGGGGACCGGTCAGCCCCAGCATTTT.

V is TRBV7-8 and J is TRBJ2-5; weak D call: TRBD2 (6 bases). Trimming removed 5 bases at V and 1 base at J, with 11 bases between. Germline V CDR1 and CDR2: SGHVS, FQNEAQ. The CDR3 extends over 14 amino acids. The CDR3 region has the DNA TGTGCCAGCAGCAAAGGCGGGACCCAAGAGACCCAGTACTTC. Translating gives CASSKGGTQETQYF. Supplemented by reference TRBV7-8 and TRBJ2-5, the full variable domain reads GAGVSQSPRYKVAKRGQDVALRCDPISGHVSLFWYQQALGQGPEFLTYFQNEAQLDKSGLPSDRFFAERPEGSVSTLKIQRTQQEDSAVYLCASSKGGTQETQYFGPGTRLLVL.

The V gene is TRBV3-1 (or the pseudogene TRBV3-2), the J gene TRBJ1-5; maybe TRBD1 (6 bases). Trimming removed 2 bases from V and 1 base from J, with 18 bases in between. The V gene's germline CDR1 is LGHDT and CDR2 YNNKEL (reference sequence). This CDR3 region has 18 residues. The CDR3 bases are TGTGCCAGCAGCCAATCATGGGGAGGGACAAGGAGCAATCAGCCCCAGCATTTT. Protein sequence: CASSQSWGGTRSNQPQHF.

Notes on this clone: A junction end diverges from the germline sequence, so it may reflect a read error. The chain uses TRBV7-7 and TRBJ2-1; D may be TRBD2 (6 bases). Germline loops: CDR1 SSHAT, CDR2 FNYEAQ (reference sequence). This CDR3 is built from 15 residues. CDR3 in DNA: TGTGCTAGCAGCTCCTCCGGCGGGGTCGGCAATGAGCAGTTCTTC. Encoded protein: CASSSSGGVGNEQFF.

The chain employs TRBV28 and TRBJ2-7, with TRBD2 as a possible D gene (6 bases). V lost 4 bases, J lost 7 bases, and 17 bases lay in between. The CDR3 runs to 14 residues. Germline V CDR1 and CDR2: MDHEN, SYDVKM. CDR3 DNA: TGTGCCAGCAGTTGGGACCGGGAGATTCTGGAGCAGTACTTC. This encodes CASSWDREILEQYF.

CDR3 protein: CASSWSGAVSNYGYTF. The CDR3, as DNA: TGTGCCAGCAGTTGGTCAGGGGCCGTCTCTAACTATGGCTACACCTTC. The V and J genes are TRBV6-5 and TRBJ1-2, with D tentatively TRBD1 (6 bases). CDR1 and CDR2 from the germline V gene are MNHEY and SVGAGI. V shed 4 bases and J shed 0 bases, with 15 bases lying between them. The CDR3 consists of 16 residues.

The V call is TRBV19, the J call TRBJ1-3; maybe TRBD1 (6 bases). CDR1 is LNHDA, CDR2 SQIVND, per germline (reference sequence). V was shortened by 5 bases and J by 1 base, with 15 bases between the two germline ends. This CDR3 comprises 16 residues. CDR3 region: CASSPNSGASGNTIYF. The CDR3 DNA is TGTGCCAGTAGTCCTAACTCAGGGGCTTCTGGAAACACCATATATTTT.

The V gene is TRBV2, the J gene TRBJ1-5; TRBD1 might be the D (5 bases). CDR1 and CDR2 from the germline V gene are SNHLY and FYNNEI. Trimming removed 6 bases from V and 0 bases from J, with 12 bases in between. The CDR3 sequence is 15 residues long. Written as DNA, the CDR3 is TGTGCCAGCAGACCAAGACAGAGTAGCAATCAGCCCCAGCATTTT. Its translation is CASRPRQSSNQPQHF.